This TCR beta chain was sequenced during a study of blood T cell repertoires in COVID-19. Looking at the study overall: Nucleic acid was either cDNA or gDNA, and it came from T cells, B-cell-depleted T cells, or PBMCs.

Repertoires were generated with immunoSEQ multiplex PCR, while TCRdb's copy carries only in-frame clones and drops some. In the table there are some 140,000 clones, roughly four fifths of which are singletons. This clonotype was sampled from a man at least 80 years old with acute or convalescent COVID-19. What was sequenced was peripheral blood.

The CDR3 bases are TGTGCCAGCAACGCGAACAGGGGCCCCTACGAGCAGTACTTC. It specifies CASNANRGPYEQYF. The chain has TRBV7-2 and TRBJ2-7, with 7 bases fitting TRBD1. Germline CDR1 reads SGHTA; CDR2 reads FQGNSA. The CDR3 contains 14 residues. J gave up 2 bases and V 7 bases, and 8 bases lay outside the gene matches.